Listed below are T cell receptor beta chains from one sample, sequenced in a study of T cells in Graves' hyperthyroidism and ophthalmopathy. TCRdb fed the multiplex PCR reads into MiXCR, producing one record per CDR3 protein. The table includes hundreds of thousands of distinct CDR3 sequences, about 14% detected once. Sequenced material: blood. Source of these receptors: a woman in her forties or fifties with Graves' ophthalmopathy. Both conserved end residues are part of each CDR3. A D gene is named only where the DNA matches it firmly. A clone size is listed for some rows: how often the clone was seen (once, few, many), or a class if it is expanded.

abundance | j_gene | len | v_gene | d_gene | CDR3aa | CDR3nt
- | TRBJ1-5 | 18 | TRBV6-2/TRBV6-3 | - | CASSYLLQGFYSNQPQHF | TGTGCCAGCAGTTACCTTCTCCAGGGATTTTATAGCAATCAGCCCCAGCATTTT
many | TRBJ2-1 | 19 | TRBV12-3/TRBV12-4 | TRBD2 | CASSRSTGTSGSWVYEQFF | TGTGCCAGCAGCCGATCAACCGGGACTAGCGGGAGTTGGGTCTATGAGCAGTTCTTC
few | TRBJ2-5 | 13 | TRBV19 | - | CASSRGEWETQYF | TGTGCCAGTAGTCGAGGAGAGTGGGAGACCCAGTACTTC
many | TRBJ1-1 | 14 | TRBV6-1 | - | CASRERGGGTEAFF | TGTGCCAGCAGGGAGCGGGGGGGCGGCACTGAAGCTTTCTTT
- | TRBJ2-2 | 14 | TRBV2 | - | CASSVWGPTGELFF | TGTGCCAGCAGTGTTTGGGGTCCCACCGGGGAGCTGTTTTTT
many | TRBJ1-5 | 14 | TRBV3-2 | - | CASSQDDRDQPQHF | TGTGCCAGCAGCCAAGATGACAGGGATCAGCCCCAGCATTTT
many | TRBJ1-2 | 15 | TRBV3-1 | TRBD1 | CASSRVQGANYGYTF | TGTGCCAGCAGCCGGGTTCAGGGGGCCAACTATGGCTACACCTTC
many | TRBJ2-1 | 14 | TRBV20-1 | - | CSVSTISPGDEQFF | TGCAGTGTGTCGACTATCTCGCCCGGCGATGAGCAGTTCTTC
- | TRBJ2-5 | 14 | TRBV25-1 | - | CASSEWRGRETQYF | TGTGCCAGCAGTGAATGGAGGGGAAGGGAGACCCAATACTTC
few | TRBJ2-1 | 10 | TRBV29-1 | - | CSVLEYEQFF | TGCAGCGTACTAGAGTATGAGCAGTTCTTC
few | TRBJ2-1 | 14 | TRBV20-1 | TRBD2 | CSAPRLAGGNEQFF | TGCAGTGCCCCCCGGCTAGCGGGAGGCAATGAGCAGTTCTTC
- | TRBJ2-1 | 17 | TRBV7-9 | TRBD1 | CASSSTGGGLQGNEQFF | TGTGCCAGCAGCTCCACAGGGGGCGGTTTACAAGGCAATGAGCAGTTCTTC
- | TRBJ2-2 | 12 | TRBV3-1 | - | CASSVAGGEVYF | TGTGCCAGCAGCGTAGCTGGCGGGGAGGTGTATTTT
many | TRBJ1-2 | 13 | TRBV7-9 | - | CAAVPTNRAGYTF | TGTGCCGCAGTACCAACAAACAGGGCCGGCTACACCTTC
few | TRBJ2-1 | 18 | TRBV3-1 | TRBD2 | CASSRPPEPGLAGKKQFF | TGTGCCAGCAGCCGCCCTCCGGAACCGGGACTAGCGGGAAAGAAGCAGTTCTTC
few | TRBJ1-3 | 14 | TRBV19 | TRBD1 | CASSTTGQGNTIYF | TGTGCCAGTAGTACGACCGGACAGGGCAACACCATATATTTT
many | TRBJ2-1 | 15 | TRBV6-1 | TRBD1 | CASREDRGWYNEQFF | TGTGCCAGCAGGGAAGACAGGGGGTGGTACAATGAGCAGTTCTTC
few | TRBJ2-2 | 13 | TRBV28 | - | CASSSRQFVNLFF | TGTGCCAGCAGTTCCAGACAGTTTGTGAATCTGTTTTTT
many | TRBJ2-2 | 14 | TRBV12-3/TRBV12-4 | TRBD1 | CASSMGQYTGELFF | TGTGCCAGCAGTATGGGACAGTACACCGGGGAGCTGTTTTTT
few | TRBJ2-2 | 13 | TRBV20-1 | - | CSARDPSAGELFF | TGCAGTGCTAGAGATCCAAGTGCCGGGGAGCTGTTTTTT
- | TRBJ1-1 | 13 | TRBV20-1 | - | CSASWTPNTEAFF | TGCAGTGCTAGCTGGACACCTAACACTGAAGCTTTCTTT
many | TRBJ2-3 | 15 | TRBV28 | TRBD2 | CASSPGGGGTDTQYF | TGTGCCAGCAGTCCGGGGGGAGGTGGGACAGATACGCAGTATTTT
many | TRBJ2-5 | 13 | TRBV20-1 | - | CSAILRLQETQYF | TGCAGTGCTATCCTGAGGTTACAAGAGACCCAGTACTTC